The present TCR beta chain was sequenced within a study of blood T cells in healthy people across ages (dated by TCRdb to between 2014 and 2016). About the study as a whole: In model experiments, roughly one uniquely barcoded TCR beta cDNA molecule per two T cells was captured by template switching. Age-related changes in TCR beta repertoire diversity were measured in the study by deep sequencing normalized with unique cDNA molecular identifiers. Four age groups were formed from the donors: young (average approximately 16 years), middle-aged (approximately 39), aged (roughly 59) and long-lived (roughly 88). To avoid experimental bias, donors of different ages were spread randomly across the sequencing lanes. Two additional independent replicas of 1 million unique cDNA reads from the same blood draw were analyzed for two donors (one aged 18 to 30 and one aged 80 or older). Study-wide findings and limitations: Because profiling used bulk unsorted PBMCs, naive and antigen-experienced compartments could not be compared conclusively. Because donor CMV infection status was unknown, age-related changes in expanded clonotypes were potentially confounded. Estimates of total diversity based on one million sequenced T cells were considered lower bounds and underestimates. Observed TCR beta diversity correlated strongly with the percentage of naive T cells measured by flow cytometry. As age increased, observed TCR beta diversity per million T cells dropped in a roughly linear way, and a significant reduction was already evident by age 40. Compared with the aged group, more naive CD4+ T cells, fewer expanded clones and increased TCR diversity were shown by the long-lived group, suggesting age selection.

Notes on this clonotype: Its recognized antigen is unknown. Base qualities are not provided; no much larger clone lies one nucleotide away.

To prepare the library, 5' RACE was applied. Sequencing used an Illumina HiSeq 2500. The second PCR ran for about 7 to 11 cycles and used a J-beta primer mix along with a sample-barcoded 5' primer. A template-switch 5' adaptor carrying 12 random nucleotides introduced a unique molecular identifier onto each TCR beta cDNA molecule. Each sample yielded at least 2.5 million CDR3-containing paired-end reads. The Mint cDNA synthesis kit, primed by a TRBC-specific oligonucleotide, was used to synthesize first-strand cDNA from all RNA. All cDNA was treated with uracil-DNA glycosylase and then went through a first 18-cycle PCR with the universal primers M1SS and BC2_uni_R. Regarding the original processing steps: Each sample was normalized by randomly selecting 1 million high-quality reads, each carrying a distinct molecular identifier. Instead of being binned into consensus sequences, reads with shared molecular identifiers were discarded. MiTCR, run with a Q25 quality threshold and the strictest error-elimination algorithm, handled CDR3 identification, clonotype clustering and error correction. A nonparametric unseen species model with Euler transformation was used to estimate a lower bound on total TCR beta diversity. Using fastp trimming at Q25 and MiXCR clonotype assembly, TCRdb reanalyzed the public sequencing data and kept in-frame beta chains. Each record represents a unique CDR3 protein, reported with the most common genes and DNA among its rows. These V and J calls rely on TCRdb rather than the paper's analysis. The sample table shows around 690,000 distinct CDR3 sequences, and approximately 59% are seen once. Jointly, the top ten make up around 37% of the sample.

From the cysteine up to the phenylalanine, the CDR3 has a length of 16 residues. Only the CDR3 part of the read is kept: 48 bases, read in frame from the first base. The germline V gene (reference sequence) supplies CDR1 LGHDT and CDR2 YNNKEL. Trimming costs V 2 bases and J 0 bases, and their ends lie 13 bases apart. The roughly 39 donors, aged about 6 to 95 years, were systemically healthy Caucasian individuals from Russia. Approximately 9.3 milliliters of peripheral blood were drawn from each donor into EDTA-treated Vacutainer tubes. Ficoll-Paque density-gradient centrifugation was used to isolate PBMCs, with at least 6.5 million per sample. Total RNA, at least 6 micrograms per sample, was extracted from PBMCs with Trizol reagent. For every donor, flow cytometry on a PBMC aliquot measured the percentage of naive CD45RAhigh/CD27high T cells.

Recombination joined TRBV3-1 with TRBJ2-5; no D gene is confidently identified. Sample: blood. The sequence derives from a man aged 60-69 years in good health. The CDR3 here reads CASSQQRASYQETQYF. The bases are TGTGCCAGCAGCCAACAACGCGCGTCGTACCAAGAGACCCAGTACTTC.